Listed here is a single TCR beta chain. Trimming took off 3 bases at V and 4 bases at J, with 8 bases between the two ends. Germline assignment: CDR1 SGHDT and CDR2 YYEEEE. The CDR3 extends over 12 amino acids. The sample belongs to a study of blood T cell repertoires in COVID-19. Followed over time, Seattle patients had been enrolled while infection was active. Clones were read by immunoSEQ multiplex PCR, and TCRdb kept only the in-frame ones, dropping some. The sample includes fewer than 300,000 clones, about 88% of them seen just once. The material sequenced was peripheral blood. The rearrangement uses TRBV5-6 and TRBJ2-7; D not resolved. The origin of this receptor is a human donor with COVID-19, enrolled during active disease. The donor label of this sample is uncertain. Here the CDR3 reads CASSYSRYEQYF. Written as DNA, the CDR3 is TGTGCCAGCAGCTATTCCCGGTACGAGCAGTACTTC.